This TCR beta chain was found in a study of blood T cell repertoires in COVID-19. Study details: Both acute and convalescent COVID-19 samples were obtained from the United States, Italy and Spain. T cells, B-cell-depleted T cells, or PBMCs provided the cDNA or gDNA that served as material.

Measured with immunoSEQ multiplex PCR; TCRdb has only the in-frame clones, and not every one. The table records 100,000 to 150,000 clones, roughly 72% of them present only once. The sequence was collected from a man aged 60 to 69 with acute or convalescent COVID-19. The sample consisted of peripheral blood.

Here the CDR3 DNA reads TGTGCCAGCTCACCACCGGGCAGGAGGGACACTGAAGCTTTCTTT. This encodes CASSPPGRRDTEAFF. This chain uses TRBV18 with TRBJ1-1; D is uncertain. Germline V gene lookup returns CDR1 KGHSH and CDR2 LQKENI. Trimming removed 0 bases at V and 3 bases at J, with 11 bases between. The CDR3 has 15 amino acids.